The 20 T cell receptor beta chains below were found in one sample sequenced in a study of T cell responses to AZD1222 COVID-19 vaccine. Sequencing used immunoSEQ multiplex PCR; TCRdb keeps in-frame clones, though not all of them. This repertoire shows 65,000 or so clones, roughly 89% found once; its top ten account for approximately 9.8%. The input for sequencing was peripheral blood, taken on day 0 of AZD1222 vaccination. The source is an adult in good health.

The rearrangement links TRBV27 to TRBJ2-1; 11 bases agree with TRBD2. The V gene's germline CDR1 is MNHEY and CDR2 SMNVEV (reference sequence). This CDR3 spans 18 amino acids. Trimming took 2 bases from V and 2 from J; bases not matched to a gene: 8. The CDR3 DNA is TGTGCCAGCAGTTTAGTAGCGGGGGGGGGCTCCCCCTACAATGAGCAGTTCTTC. Translated, it gives CASSLVAGGGSPYNEQFF.

The V call is TRBV7-2, the J call TRBJ1-1; D unresolved. The CDR3 runs 14 residues. V lost 5 bases, J lost 5 bases, and 15 bases lay in between. Looked up from germline, CDR1 is SGHTA and CDR2 is FQGNSA. The DNA for the CDR3 is TGTGCCAGCAGCCCAAGCTCTCGGGGAACTGAAGCTTTCTTT. Amino acids: CASSPSSRGTEAFF.

For this clone: A junction boundary mismatches the germline segment, possibly from a read error. The rearrangement uses TRBV30 and TRBJ2-5, with 9 bases lining up with TRBD2. In germline, CDR1 is GTSNPN, CDR2 SVGIG (reference sequence). CDR3 length: 13 residues. The CDR3, as DNA: TGTGTCTGGAGTTCCCTAGCGGGGACCCTCCTGTACTTC. It specifies CVWSSLAGTLLYF.

The rearrangement links TRBV10-2 to TRBJ1-2; tentative D call: TRBD1 (5 bases). Germline values: CDR1 WSHSY, CDR2 SAAADI. The CDR3 loop spans 14 amino acids. The V gene lost 3 bases and the J gene lost 2 bases, with 10 bases spanning the gap. The CDR3: CASSDPGLNYGYTF. The CDR3 coding sequence is TGCGCCAGCAGTGACCCAGGGTTAAACTATGGCTACACCTTC.

This rearrangement joins TRBV5-1 to TRBJ1-2; 7 nucleotides line up with TRBD1. CDR1 is SGHRS and CDR2 is YFSETQ in the germline V gene. The CDR3 has 14 amino acids. The V segment lost 2 bases and the J segment 8 bases; nucleotides outside the gene matches: 9. DNA of the CDR3: TGCGCCAGCAGCTTACAGGGGAATGTGCAGGGCTACACCTTC. Translating it yields CASSLQGNVQGYTF.

The rearrangement uses TRBV19 and TRBJ1-2, with D perhaps matching TRBD1 (5 bases). The CDR3 totals 17 residues. From germline, CDR1 is LNHDA and CDR2 SQIVND (reference sequence). With 3 bases removed from V and 0 bases from J, the gap between germline ends came to 17 bases. The CDR3 coding sequence is TGTGCCAGTAGTATTTTCACAGGCTCGGTAGCTAACTATGGCTACACCTTC. This gives the protein CASSIFTGSVANYGYTF.

V is TRBV29-1 and J is TRBJ1-1; possibly TRBD1 for D (5 bases). Looked up from germline, CDR1 is SQVTM and CDR2 is ANQGSEA. The ends were cut back, 8 bases at V and 6 bases at J, with 13 bases in the middle. The CDR3 runs 11 residues. In DNA, the CDR3 is TGCAGCTTTAATCGACAGTCTGAAGCTTTCTTT. Protein sequence: CSFNRQSEAFF.

The gene calls are TRBV27 and TRBJ2-7; the D is unclear. Per germline, CDR1 MNHEY and CDR2 SMNVEV (reference sequence). V was pared by 5 bases and J by 6 bases, with 14 bases between. CDR3 length: 13 amino acids. The CDR3 loop reads CASSVRVYSEQYF. In DNA, the CDR3 is TGTGCCAGCAGTGTTCGGGTTTACAGCGAGCAGTACTTC.

V and J are TRBV24-1 and TRBJ2-3; D gene unclear. CDR3 length equals 17 residues. Trimming removed 3 bases from V and 2 bases from J, with 17 bases in between. In germline, CDR1 is KGHDR, CDR2 SFDVKD. CDR3 residues: CATSDPLPGGTTDTQYF. DNA of the CDR3: TGTGCCACCAGTGATCCTTTGCCGGGTGGTACCACAGATACGCAGTATTTT.

The sample holds a few counts of this clone. The genes are TRBV22-1 and TRBJ1-2. TRBV22-1 is marked as a pseudogene. There are 11 residues in the CDR3. CDR3 in DNA: TGTCCTGGGAGCGAACAAGGGGGCTACACCTTC. It encodes CPGSEQGGYTF.

CDR3 protein: CASTKGWRVNTGELFF. CDR3 sequence (DNA): TGTGCCAGCACCAAAGGGTGGAGGGTGAACACCGGGGAGCTGTTTTTT. V is TRBV9 and J is TRBJ2-2, with a weak D call TRBD2 (6 bases). V shed 6 bases and J shed 1 base, with 16 bases lying between them. Germline V gives CDR1 SGDLS, CDR2 YYNGEE. CDR3 length: 16 residues.

In nucleotides, the CDR3 is TGTGCCAGCAGCTTTAGAGGCGGGGATTGGGCCTACAATGAGCAGTTCTTC. Residues: CASSFRGGDWAYNEQFF. The chain uses TRBV7-2 and TRBJ2-1, with a tentative D call TRBD2 (6 bases). CDR1 and CDR2 (germline): SGHTA, FQGNSA. The length of the CDR3 is 17 residues. Trimming stripped 3 bases from V and 2 bases from J, with 17 bases between.

This chain uses TRBV9 with TRBJ1-2, with TRBD1 as a possible D gene (5 bases). V gave up 4 bases and J gave up 3 bases, with 28 bases separating them. Germline V gene data show CDR1 as SGDLS and CDR2 as YYNGEE. The CDR3 totals 19 residues. In DNA form, the CDR3 reads TGTGCCAGCAGCCCCCGGGACGGGAGTCGGTCTCGTACGGACTATGGCTACACCTTC. Its translation: CASSPRDGSRSRTDYGYTF. Supplemented by reference TRBV9 and TRBJ1-2, the full variable domain reads DSGVTQTPKHLITATGQRVTLRCSPRSGDLSVYWYQQSLDQGLQFLIQYYNGEERAKGNILERFSAQQFPDLHSELNLSSLELGDSALYFCASSPRDGSRSRTDYGYTFGSGTRLTVV.

In its sample, this clone was seen once. The chain recombines TRBV24-1 with TRBJ1-5; D remains ambiguous. V gave up 6 bases and J gave up 0 bases, with 5 bases separating them. The CDR3 contains 13 residues. The V gene's germline CDR1 is KGHDR and CDR2 SFDVKD. CDR3 residues: CATSQHSNQPQHF. As DNA, the CDR3 is TGTGCCACCAGTCAACATAGCAATCAGCCCCAGCATTTT.

This clone was seen a single time. J is TRBJ1-3 and V is TRBV30, with a weak D call TRBD1 (6 bases). CDR1 and CDR2 (germline): GTSNPN, SVGIG (reference sequence). This CDR3 comprises 13 residues. V was trimmed by 5 bases and J by 4 bases, leaving 12 bases between them. CDR3 protein: CAWSRGDGNTIYF. CDR3 sequence (DNA): TGTGCCTGGTCCAGGGGAGACGGAAACACCATATATTTT.

This chain uses TRBV6-1 with TRBJ2-1; a possible D gene is TRBD1 (6 bases). Trimming shortened V by 0 bases and J by 0 bases, and 9 bases separated the two germline ends. The CDR3 loop spans 16 amino acids. Germline CDR1 reads MNHNS; CDR2 reads SASEGT. CDR3: CASSEATGTSYNEQFF. CDR3 nucleotide sequence: TGTGCCAGCAGTGAAGCGACAGGAACCTCCTACAATGAGCAGTTCTTC.

This chain uses TRBV10-1 with TRBJ2-5, with TRBD1 identical over 7 bases. CDR1 is WNHNN and CDR2 is SYGVQD in the germline V gene (reference sequence). V trimming: 2 bases; J trimming: 5 bases; junction bases outside the gene matches: 8. The CDR3 runs to 15 residues. Written as DNA, the CDR3 is TGCGCCAGCAGTGAGGGGGGACAGAGGTCGGAGACCCAGTACTTC. Its protein is CASSEGGQRSETQYF.

The V call is TRBV18, the J call TRBJ1-6; TRBD1 matches 10 bases. The CDR3 is made up of 15 amino acids. Losses at the gene ends were 2 bases for V and 9 bases for J; bases not matched to a gene: 4. CDR1 is KGHSH, CDR2 LQKENI, per germline. CDR3 in DNA: TGTGCCAGCTCACCAGGACAGGGGGACGGTTCACCCCTCCACTTT. Its translation: CASSPGQGDGSPLHF.

This rearrangement joins TRBV3-1 (or the pseudogene TRBV3-2) to TRBJ1-6; D call uncertain. This CDR3 is built from 15 residues. Germline V CDR1 and CDR2: LGHDT, YNNKEL (reference sequence). Trimming took 2 bases from V and 7 from J, leaving 12 bases between them. CDR3 sequence (DNA): TGTGCCAGCAGCCAACGGTACCCGGACAATTCACCCCTCCACTTT. It encodes CASSQRYPDNSPLHF.

The chain is built from TRBV5-8 and TRBJ2-1, with D unclear. Trimming shortened V by 4 bases and J by 5 bases, and 7 bases separated the two germline ends. CDR3 length: 12 amino acids. Looked up from germline, CDR1 is SGHTS and CDR2 is YDEGEE. In DNA, the CDR3 is TGTGCCAGCAGCCGACAAGACAATGAGCAGTTCTTC. Translated: CASSRQDNEQFF.